The clone carrying this T cell receptor beta chain was seen at least ten times. The data were taken from a study of blood T cells in healthy people across ages. Primers used in a second PCR of about 7 to 12 cycles were a sample-barcoded 5' primer and a J-beta primer mix. CDR3-containing paired-end reads numbering at least 2.5 million came from each sample. TCRdb independently ran MiXCR on the 5' RACE reads; one entry per CDR3 protein. The repertoire holds some 1.5 million distinct CDR3 sequences, with 28% as singletons. The length of the CDR3 is 16 residues. The V and J ends lost 6 bases and 8 bases, in that order; junction bases with no gene match: 15. In germline, CDR1 is SQVTM, CDR2 ANQGSEA.

The chain is built from TRBV29-1 and TRBJ2-6, with 8 nucleotides matching TRBD1. The sequenced material came from blood. The clonotype was recovered from a woman aged 25-40 years in good health. The CDR3 DNA reads as TGCAGCGTACGTTCTAATTTAGGACAGGGCTCCAACGTCCTGACTTTC. It codes for CSVRSNLGQGSNVLTF.